This record covers a single TCR beta chain. This table comes from immunoSEQ multiplex PCR, and its TCRdb copy is limited to in-frame clones, with some not included. This table holds some 200,000 clones, 91% found once. This entry comes from a study of control samples from healthy donors and cancer patients. The germline V gene has CDR1 LGHNT and CDR2 FRNRAP. The CDR3 totals 15 residues. After removal of 3 bases from V and 2 bases from J, the junction contained 5 bases not matched to a gene. The specimen was blood. The sequence derives from a woman younger than 45 in good health. This sequence joins TRBV12-5 and TRBJ1-2, with 8 nucleotides matching TRBD1. Written as DNA, the CDR3 is TGTGCTAGTGGTTTATACGGACAGGGAAACTATGGCTACACCTTC. Protein product: CASGLYGQGNYGYTF. The entire variable domain, with the rest obtained from reference TRBV12-5 and TRBJ1-2, is as follows: DARVTQTPRHKVTEMGQEVTMRCQPILGHNTVFWYRQTMMQGLELLAYFRNRAPLDDSGMPKDRFSAEMPDATLATLKIQPSEPRDSAVYFCASGLYGQGNYGYTFGSGTRLTVV.